This T cell receptor (beta chain) was sequenced in a study of blood T cell repertoires in COVID-19. As for the study in general: Acute-phase and convalescent COVID-19 samples originated in the United States, Italy and Spain.

From germline, CDR1 is LGHDT and CDR2 YNNKEL (reference sequence). CDR3 length equals 13 residues. The V gene end was trimmed by 3 bases and the J gene end by 13 bases; junction bases not matched to a gene: 8. Clones were read by immunoSEQ multiplex PCR, and TCRdb kept only the in-frame ones, dropping some. The sample consists of about 130,000 clones, around 86% of them appearing once. The gene calls are TRBV3-1 (or the pseudogene TRBV3-2) and TRBJ2-1; 8 positions agree with TRBD1. Sequencing was carried out using peripheral blood. The sequence was obtained from a middle-aged man with active or convalescent COVID-19. DNA for the CDR3: TGTGCCAGCAGCCACGACCGGGGGACAGGTCAGTTCTTC. It encodes CASSHDRGTGQFF.